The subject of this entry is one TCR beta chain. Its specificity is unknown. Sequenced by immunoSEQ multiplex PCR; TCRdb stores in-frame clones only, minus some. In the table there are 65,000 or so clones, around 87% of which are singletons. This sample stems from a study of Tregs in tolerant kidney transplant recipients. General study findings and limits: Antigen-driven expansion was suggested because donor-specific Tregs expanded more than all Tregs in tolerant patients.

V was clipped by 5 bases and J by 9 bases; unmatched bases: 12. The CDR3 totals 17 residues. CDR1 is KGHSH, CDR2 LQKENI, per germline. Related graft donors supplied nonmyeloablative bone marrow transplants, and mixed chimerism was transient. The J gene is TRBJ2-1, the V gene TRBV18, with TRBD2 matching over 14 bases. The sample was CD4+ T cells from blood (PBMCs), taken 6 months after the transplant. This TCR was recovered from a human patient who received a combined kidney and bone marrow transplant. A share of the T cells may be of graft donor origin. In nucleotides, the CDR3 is TGTGCCAGCTCAAAGGACATTCCGACTAGCGGGGGGGGTGAGCAGTTCTTC. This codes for CASSKDIPTSGGGEQFF.